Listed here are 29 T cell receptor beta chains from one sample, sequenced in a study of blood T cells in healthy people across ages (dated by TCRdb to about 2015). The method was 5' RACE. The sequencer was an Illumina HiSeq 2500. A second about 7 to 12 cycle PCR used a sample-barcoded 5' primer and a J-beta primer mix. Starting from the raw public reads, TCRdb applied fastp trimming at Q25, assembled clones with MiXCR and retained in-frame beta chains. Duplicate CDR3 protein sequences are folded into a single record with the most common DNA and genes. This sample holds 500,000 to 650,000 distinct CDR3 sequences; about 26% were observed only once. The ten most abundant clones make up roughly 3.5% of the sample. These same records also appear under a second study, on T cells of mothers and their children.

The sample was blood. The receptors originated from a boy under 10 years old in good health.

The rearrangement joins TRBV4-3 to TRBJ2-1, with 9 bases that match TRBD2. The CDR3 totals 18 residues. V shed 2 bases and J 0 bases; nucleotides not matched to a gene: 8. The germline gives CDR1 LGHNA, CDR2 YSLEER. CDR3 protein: CASSQTTSGLSSYNEQFF. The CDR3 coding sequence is TGCGCCAGCAGCCAAACAACTAGCGGGCTGAGCTCCTACAATGAGCAGTTCTTC.

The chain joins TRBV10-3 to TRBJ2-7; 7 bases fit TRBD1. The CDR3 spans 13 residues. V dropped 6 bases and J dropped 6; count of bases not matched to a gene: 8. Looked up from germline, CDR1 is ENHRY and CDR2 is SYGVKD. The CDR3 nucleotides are TGTGCCATCAGGGGGACAGATCTCTCCGAGCAGTACTTC. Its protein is CAIRGTDLSEQYF.

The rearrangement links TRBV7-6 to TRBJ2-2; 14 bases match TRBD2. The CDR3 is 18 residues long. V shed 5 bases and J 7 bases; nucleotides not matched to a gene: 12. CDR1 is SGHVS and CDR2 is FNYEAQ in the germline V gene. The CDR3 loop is CASSVFTGLAGEVGELFF. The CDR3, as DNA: TGTGCCAGCAGCGTATTCACGGGACTAGCGGGAGAAGTCGGGGAGCTGTTTTTT.

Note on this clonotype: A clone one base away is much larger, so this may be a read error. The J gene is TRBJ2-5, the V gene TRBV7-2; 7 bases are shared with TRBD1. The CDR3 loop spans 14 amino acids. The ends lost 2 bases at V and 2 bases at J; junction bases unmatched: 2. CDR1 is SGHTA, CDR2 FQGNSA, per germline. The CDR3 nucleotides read TGTGCCAGCAGCTTAAGGGGACAGCAAGAGACCCAGTACTTC. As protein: CASSLRGQQETQYF.

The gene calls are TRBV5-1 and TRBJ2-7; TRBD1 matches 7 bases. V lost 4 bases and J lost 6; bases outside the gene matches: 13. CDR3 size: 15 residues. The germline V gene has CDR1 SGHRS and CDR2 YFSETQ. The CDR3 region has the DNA TGCGCCAGCAGCGCCCTGACAGGGTCGGGCTCCGAGCAGTACTTC. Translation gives CASSALTGSGSEQYF.

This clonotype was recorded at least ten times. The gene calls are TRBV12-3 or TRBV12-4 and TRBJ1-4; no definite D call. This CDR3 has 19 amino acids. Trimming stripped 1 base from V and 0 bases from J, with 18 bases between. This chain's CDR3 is CASSLEAAADFATNEKLFF. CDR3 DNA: TGTGCCAGCAGTTTAGAGGCAGCGGCAGATTTTGCAACTAATGAAAAACTGTTTTTT.

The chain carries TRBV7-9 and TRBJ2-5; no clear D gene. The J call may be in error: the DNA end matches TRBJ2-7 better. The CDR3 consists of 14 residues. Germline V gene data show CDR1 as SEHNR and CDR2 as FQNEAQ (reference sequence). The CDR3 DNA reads TGTGCCAGCAGCCCCCCTACTAACCACTACGAGCAGTACTTC. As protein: CASSPPTNHYEQYF.

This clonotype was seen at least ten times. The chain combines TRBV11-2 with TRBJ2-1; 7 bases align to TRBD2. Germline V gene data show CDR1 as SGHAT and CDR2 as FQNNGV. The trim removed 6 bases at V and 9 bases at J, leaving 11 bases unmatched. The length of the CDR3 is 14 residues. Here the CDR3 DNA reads TGTGCCAGCAGACAGCCCAACGCGGGAGTTGAGCAGTTCTTC. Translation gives CASRQPNAGVEQFF. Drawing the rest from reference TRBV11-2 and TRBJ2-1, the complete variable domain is EAGVAQSPRYKIIEKRQSVAFWCNPISGHATLYWYQQILGQGPKLLIQFQNNGVVDDSQLPKDRFSAERLKGVDSTLKIQPAKLEDSAVYLCASRQPNAGVEQFFGPGTRLTVL.

In nucleotides, the CDR3 is TGTGCCAGCAGCCGAATATGGTGGGAGACCCAGTACTTC. Protein product: CASSRIWWETQYF. The chain couples TRBV4-2 to TRBJ2-5; D is unclear. Germline V gene sequence: CDR1 LGHNA, CDR2 YNFKEQ. V dropped 4 bases and J dropped 5 bases, with 11 bases sitting between them. The CDR3 loop spans 13 amino acids.

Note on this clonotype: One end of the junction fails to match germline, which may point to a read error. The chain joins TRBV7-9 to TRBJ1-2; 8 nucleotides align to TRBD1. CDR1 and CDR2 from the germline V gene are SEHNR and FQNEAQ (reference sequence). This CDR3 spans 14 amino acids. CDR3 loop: CAGSPTGGDYGYTF. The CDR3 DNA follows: TGTGCCGGCAGCCCTACAGGGGGTGATTATGGCTACACCTTC.

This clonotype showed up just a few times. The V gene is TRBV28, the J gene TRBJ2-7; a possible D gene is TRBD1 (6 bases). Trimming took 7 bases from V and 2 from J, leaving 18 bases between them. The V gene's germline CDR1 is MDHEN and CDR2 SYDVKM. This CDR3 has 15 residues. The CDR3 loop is CASNPARTATYEQYF. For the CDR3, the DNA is TGTGCCAGCAATCCCGCCCGGACAGCTACCTACGAGCAGTACTTC.

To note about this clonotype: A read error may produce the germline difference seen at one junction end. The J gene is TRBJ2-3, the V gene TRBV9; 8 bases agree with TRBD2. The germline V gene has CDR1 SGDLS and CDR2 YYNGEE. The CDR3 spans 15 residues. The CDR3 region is CASSTSGISTDTQYF. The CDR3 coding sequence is TGTGCTAGCAGCACTAGCGGAATAAGCACAGATACGCAGTATTTT.

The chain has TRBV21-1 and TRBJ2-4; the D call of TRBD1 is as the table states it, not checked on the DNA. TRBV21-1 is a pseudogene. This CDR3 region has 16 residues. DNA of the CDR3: TGTGCCAGCAGCAAAGAGGGGTTTTCGGCCAAAAACATTCAGTACTTC. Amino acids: CASSKEGFSAKNIQYF.

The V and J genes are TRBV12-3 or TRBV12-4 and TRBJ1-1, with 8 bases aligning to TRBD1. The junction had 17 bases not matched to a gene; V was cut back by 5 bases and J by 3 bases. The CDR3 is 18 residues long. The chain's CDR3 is CASSGYGQGAEVYTEAFF. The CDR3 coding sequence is TGTGCCAGCAGTGGGTACGGACAGGGCGCCGAGGTTTACACTGAAGCTTTCTTT.

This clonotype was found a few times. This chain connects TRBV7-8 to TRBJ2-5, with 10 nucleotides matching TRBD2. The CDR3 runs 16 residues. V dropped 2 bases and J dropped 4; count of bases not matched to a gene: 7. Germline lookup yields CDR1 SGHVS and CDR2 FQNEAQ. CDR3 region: CASSLNSGGILETQYF. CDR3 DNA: TGTGCCAGCAGCTTAAATAGCGGGGGGATCTTAGAGACCCAGTACTTC.

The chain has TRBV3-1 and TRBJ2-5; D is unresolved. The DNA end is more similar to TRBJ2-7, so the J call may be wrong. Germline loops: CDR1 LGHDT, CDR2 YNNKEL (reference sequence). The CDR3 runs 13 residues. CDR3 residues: CASSQYSNYEQYF. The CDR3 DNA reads TGTGCCAGCAGCCAGTACTCTAACTACGAGCAGTACTTC.

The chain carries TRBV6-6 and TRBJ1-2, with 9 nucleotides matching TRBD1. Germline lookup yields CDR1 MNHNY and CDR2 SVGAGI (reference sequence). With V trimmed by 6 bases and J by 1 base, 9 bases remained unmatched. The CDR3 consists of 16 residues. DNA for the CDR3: TGTGCCAGCAGAGGGACAGGGATCGGACATAACTATGGCTACACCTTC. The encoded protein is CASRGTGIGHNYGYTF.

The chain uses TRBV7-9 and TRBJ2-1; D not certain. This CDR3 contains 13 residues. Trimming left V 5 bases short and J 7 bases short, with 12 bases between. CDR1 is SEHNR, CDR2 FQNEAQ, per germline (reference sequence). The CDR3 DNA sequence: TGTGCCAGCAGCCCCGAGAGTGGGAATGAGCAGTTCTTC. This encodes CASSPESGNEQFF.

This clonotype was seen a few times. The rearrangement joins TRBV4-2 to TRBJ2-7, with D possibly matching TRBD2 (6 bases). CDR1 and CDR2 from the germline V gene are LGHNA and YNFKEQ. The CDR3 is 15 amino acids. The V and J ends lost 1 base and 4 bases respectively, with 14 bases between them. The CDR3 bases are TGTGCCAGCAGCCAAGTTTACGGGGGTAATTACGAGCAGTACTTC. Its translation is CASSQVYGGNYEQYF.

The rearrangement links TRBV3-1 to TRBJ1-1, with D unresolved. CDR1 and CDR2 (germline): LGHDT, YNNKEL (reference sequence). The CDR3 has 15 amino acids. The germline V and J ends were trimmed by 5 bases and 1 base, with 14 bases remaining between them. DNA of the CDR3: TGTGCCAGCAGCGCTCACCGCCCCGGGAACACTGAAGCTTTCTTT. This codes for CASSAHRPGNTEAFF.

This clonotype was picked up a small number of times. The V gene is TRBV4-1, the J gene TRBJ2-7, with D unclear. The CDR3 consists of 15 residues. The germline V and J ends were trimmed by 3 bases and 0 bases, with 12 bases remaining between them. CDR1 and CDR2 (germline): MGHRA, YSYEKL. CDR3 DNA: TGCGCCAGCAGCCAGATGGACGGGCACTCCTACGAGCAGTACTTC. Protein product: CASSQMDGHSYEQYF.

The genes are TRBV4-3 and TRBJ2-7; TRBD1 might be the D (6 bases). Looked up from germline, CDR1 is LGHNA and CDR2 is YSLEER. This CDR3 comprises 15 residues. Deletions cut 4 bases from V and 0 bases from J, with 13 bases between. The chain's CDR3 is CASSPGARSSYEQYF. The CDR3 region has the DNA TGCGCCAGCAGCCCAGGGGCCCGGAGCTCCTACGAGCAGTACTTC.

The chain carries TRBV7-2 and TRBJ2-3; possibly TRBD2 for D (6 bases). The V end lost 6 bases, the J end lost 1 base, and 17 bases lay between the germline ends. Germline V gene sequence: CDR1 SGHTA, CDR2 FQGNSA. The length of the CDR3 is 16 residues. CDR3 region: CASRLRLAEGTDTQYF. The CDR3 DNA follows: TGTGCCAGCAGACTGCGGTTAGCGGAGGGCACAGATACGCAGTATTTT.

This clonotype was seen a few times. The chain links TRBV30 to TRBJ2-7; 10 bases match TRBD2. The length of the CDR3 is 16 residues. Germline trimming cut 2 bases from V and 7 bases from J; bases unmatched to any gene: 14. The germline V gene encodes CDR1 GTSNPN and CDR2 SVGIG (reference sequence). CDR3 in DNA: TGTGCCTGGAGTTGGTCCAGCGGGAGGGCCGGGGATGAGCAGTACTTC. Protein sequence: CAWSWSSGRAGDEQYF.

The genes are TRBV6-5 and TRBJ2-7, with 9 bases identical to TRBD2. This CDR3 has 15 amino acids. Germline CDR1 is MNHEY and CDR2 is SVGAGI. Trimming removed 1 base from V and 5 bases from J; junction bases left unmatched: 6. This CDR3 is CASSYLLAGIHEQYF. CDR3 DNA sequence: TGTGCCAGCAGTTACTTGCTAGCGGGGATACACGAGCAGTACTTC.

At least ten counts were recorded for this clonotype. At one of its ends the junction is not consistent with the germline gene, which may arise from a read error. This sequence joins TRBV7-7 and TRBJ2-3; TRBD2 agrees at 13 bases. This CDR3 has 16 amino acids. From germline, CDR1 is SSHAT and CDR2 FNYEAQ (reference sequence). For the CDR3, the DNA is TGTGCTAGCAGCCCAGGGACTAGCGGGGTCACAGATACGCAGTATTTT. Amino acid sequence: CASSPGTSGVTDTQYF. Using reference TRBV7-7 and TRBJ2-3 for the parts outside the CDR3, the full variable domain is GAGVSQSPRYKVTKRGQDVTLRCDPISSHATLYWYQQALGQGPEFLTYFNYEAQPDKSGLPSDRFSAERPEGSISTLTIQRTEQRDSAMYRCASSPGTSGVTDTQYFGPGTRLTVL.

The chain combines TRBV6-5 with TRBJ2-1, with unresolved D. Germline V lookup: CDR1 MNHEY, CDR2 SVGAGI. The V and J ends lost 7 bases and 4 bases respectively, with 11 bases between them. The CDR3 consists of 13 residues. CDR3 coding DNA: TGTGCCAGCAAAGGGATCGGTTACAATGAGCAGTTCTTC. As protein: CASKGIGYNEQFF.

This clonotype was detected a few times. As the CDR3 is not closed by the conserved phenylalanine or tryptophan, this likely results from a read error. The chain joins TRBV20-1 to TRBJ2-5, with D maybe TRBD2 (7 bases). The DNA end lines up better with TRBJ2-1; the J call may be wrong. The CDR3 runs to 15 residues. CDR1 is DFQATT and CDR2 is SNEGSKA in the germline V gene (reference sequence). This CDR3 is CSARALGGDYNEQFL. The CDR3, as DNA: TGCAGTGCTAGAGCTTTAGGGGGGGACTACAATGAGCAGTTCCTC.

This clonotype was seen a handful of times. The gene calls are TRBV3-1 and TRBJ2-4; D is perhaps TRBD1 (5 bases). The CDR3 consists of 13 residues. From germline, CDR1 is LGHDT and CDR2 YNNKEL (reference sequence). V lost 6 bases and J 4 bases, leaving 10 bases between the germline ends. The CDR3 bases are TGTGCCAGCAGGTCCGCAGGGAAAAACATTCAGTACTTC. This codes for CASRSAGKNIQYF.